The entry that follows covers one T cell receptor (beta chain) sequence. No antigen is known for it. Base qualities are not recorded, but no much larger clone differs from it by a single base. The library came from the immunoSEQ multiplex PCR assay. TCRdb limited this immuneACCESS table to in-frame rearrangements with V and J called. A share of clones is missing; checked studies link under half to unresolved V genes, and the rest is unexplained. Within this sample are about 660,000 clones, with roughly 90% of them counted one time only. Of the sample, 0.0085% to 0.012% is held by the ten largest clones. CDR1 and CDR2 are drawn from the germline V gene: MGHDK, SYGVNS. The CDR3 starts with the cysteine, ends with the phenylalanine, and has 15 residues. Solely the CDR3 DNA is kept, with 45 bases framed from the first base. V loses 7 bases of germline sequence and J loses 1 base, and the interval between the two ends is 16 bases.

This entry comes from a study of shared T cell receptors in the human thymus (dated by TCRdb to about 2021). As for the study more broadly: The study examined how the human thymus generates shared, self-reactive T-cell receptor alpha chains.

These data were also reused for a study on human thymus T cells. Per that second paper: The donors were immunologically healthy infants in Finland who had open corrective cardiac surgery for congenital heart defects. Thymus tissue was obtained as surgical resects removed during corrective cardiac surgery. V and J gene segment usage appeared biased in both thymic and peripheral blood repertoires. According to the related research, thymic TCR repertoires were highly overlapping among unrelated individuals. TCR alpha and beta repertoires from roughly eight infant thymus samples and four related peripheral blood samples were characterized in the study. The infant donors were about 7 to 250 days old, and the cohort included over five males and two females. After being mechanically released from the tissue, thymocytes were kept at -70 degrees C in pellets of roughly 10-30 million cells. A QIAsymphony instrument was used to extract genomic DNA from the frozen cell pellets. Using the immunoSEQ multiplex PCR assay, the TCRB and TCRAD loci were amplified from a standardized quantity of quality-controlled genomic DNA. Amplicons spanned the V(D)J region at a length sufficient to cover the CDR3 and identify V and J genes. Amplicon sequencing was performed on an Illumina platform through the commercial immunoSEQ service. Corrections for primer bias and sequencing errors followed previously described methods, while TCRAD and TCRB definitions were based on the IMGT database. Repertoires were analysed with immunoSEQ Analyzer 3.0 and VDJTools, covering basic statistics, V/J segment usage, diversity estimates, rarefaction and pairwise overlap. To estimate diversity, the Chao1, ChaoE, Efron-Thisted, Shannon and inverse Simpson indices were applied, and diversity was also estimated on datasets down-sampled to the smallest sample. For repertoire overlap, CDR3 nucleotide sequence, V gene and J gene had to match strictly, and clustering was done by Jaccard-based multidimensional scaling. Thymus samples yielded on average roughly 840,000 unique TCRB clonotypes, compared with some 89,000 from blood samples.

The chain links TRBV25-1 with TRBJ1-1, with TRBD1 tentatively as D gene (6 bases match). The clonotype comes from a boy younger than two with a congenital heart defect. Donor details come from another sample of the same person, matched by shared clones. The sequenced sample consisted of thymocytes. CDR3 protein: CASKNAQGQNTEAFF. The DNA sequence is given as TGTGCCAGCAAGAACGCCCAGGGACAGAACACTGAAGCTTTCTTT.